This TCR beta chain was found in a study of blood T cell repertoires in COVID-19. This CDR3 has 19 amino acids. CDR1 is KGHDR, CDR2 SFDVKD, per germline. The V and J ends lost 2 bases and 1 base, in that order; junction bases with no gene match: 13. The protocol was immunoSEQ multiplex PCR, while the TCRdb copy is restricted to in-frame clones and leaves out a portion. The repertoire holds over 110,000 clones, with 84% as singletons. The clonotype comes from a man aged 50-60 years in a cohort exposed to, infected with or recovered from COVID-19 (not recorded which). The sequencing input was PBMCs or T cells enriched from blood (not recorded which). The gene calls are TRBV24-1 and TRBJ2-1; 7 bases agree with TRBD2. CDR3 coding DNA: TGTGCCACCAGTGATTCCCTAAACCCTCTAGCGGATTCCTACAATGAGCAGTTCTTC. It codes for CATSDSLNPLADSYNEQFF.